These 17 T cell receptor beta chains were all obtained from the same sample, sequenced in a study of blood T cell repertoires in COVID-19. Assay used: immunoSEQ multiplex PCR; TCRdb lists only in-frame clones, some missing. Found here are over 80,000 clones, over 65% of them singletons; the top ten hold 3.9%. Material for sequencing was peripheral blood. These receptor sequences come from a man in his sixties or seventies with COVID-19, enrolled during active disease.

V usage is TRBV6-5 and J usage is TRBJ2-7, with TRBD2 matching over 11 bases. The CDR3 is made up of 13 amino acids. V lost 8 bases and J lost 3; bases outside the gene matches: 3. The germline CDR1 and CDR2 sequences are MNHEY and SVGAGI. CDR3 sequence (DNA): TGTGCCAGCCAACTAGCGGGAGACTACGAGCAGTACTTC. Its translation is CASQLAGDYEQYF.

This clone came up once. This rearrangement joins TRBV5-6 to TRBJ1-4; possibly TRBD1 for D (5 bases). The CDR3 is 16 residues long. The V and J ends lost 0 bases and 7 bases respectively, with 16 bases between them. Germline CDR1 is SGHDT and CDR2 is YYEEEE. CDR3 amino acids: CASSLGRGRSGEKLFF. CDR3 in DNA: TGTGCCAGCAGCTTGGGTAGGGGCCGGAGTGGTGAAAAACTGTTTTTT.

The chain joins TRBV9 to TRBJ2-3; 11 bases map to TRBD2. The V and J ends lost 4 bases and 3 bases, in that order; junction bases with no gene match: 4. This CDR3 region has 15 residues. Germline values: CDR1 SGDLS, CDR2 YYNGEE. CDR3 protein: CASSLAGGLTDTQYF. The CDR3 bases are TGTGCCAGCAGCCTAGCGGGGGGCTTGACAGATACGCAGTATTTT.

This chain uses TRBV5-1 with TRBJ1-2; TRBD1 matches at 10 bases. Germline CDR1 reads SGHRS; CDR2 reads YFSETQ. V gave up 4 bases and J gave up 7 bases; unmatched junction bases: 7. The CDR3 extends over 14 amino acids. CDR3 in DNA: TGCGCCAGCAGCCTCCGGGACAGGGGCTTTGGCTACACCTTC. Translation gives CASSLRDRGFGYTF.

This chain uses TRBV28 with TRBJ2-3; tentative D call: TRBD2 (6 bases). Germline CDR1 MDHEN, CDR2 SYDVKM. V was pared by 3 bases and J by 6 bases, with 19 bases between. This CDR3 comprises 16 residues. The CDR3 region is CASSFSGGTEADTQYF. CDR3 DNA sequence: TGTGCCAGCAGTTTTTCCGGCGGGACGGAGGCGGATACGCAGTATTTT.

In its sample, this clone was seen a few times. The chain employs TRBV19 and TRBJ1-2, with D possibly being TRBD1 (6 bases). CDR3 length equals 15 residues. Germline CDR1 LNHDA, CDR2 SQIVND (reference sequence). Trimming shortened V by 8 bases and J by 1 base, and 17 bases separated the two germline ends. CDR3 in amino acids: CASDRGRGYNYGYTF. CDR3 nucleotide sequence: TGTGCCAGTGATCGGGGCAGGGGATATAACTATGGCTACACCTTC.

The chain recombines TRBV27 with TRBJ2-7; 8 bases line up with TRBD2. The CDR3 has 15 amino acids. The ends lost 2 bases at V and 1 base at J; junction bases unmatched: 4. Germline-derived CDR1 and CDR2 are MNHEY and SMNVEV (reference sequence). The CDR3 loop reads CASSLGSGGSYEQYF. DNA for the CDR3: TGTGCCAGCAGTTTAGGGAGCGGGGGATCCTACGAGCAGTACTTC.

J is TRBJ2-1 and V is TRBV7-3, with D possibly being TRBD2 (5 bases). Trimming left V 5 bases short and J 6 bases short, with 14 bases between. The CDR3 length is 14 residues. CDR1 SGHTA and CDR2 FQGTGA come from the germline V gene. CDR3 sequence reads: CASSPGVASNEQFF. Here the CDR3 DNA reads TGTGCCAGCAGCCCCGGGGTAGCCTCCAATGAGCAGTTCTTC.

Details on this clone: A junction end diverges from the germline sequence, so it may reflect a read error. The gene calls are TRBV7-9 and TRBJ1-3; possible D gene TRBD1, 5 bases. CDR1 is SEHNR, CDR2 FQNEAQ, per germline (reference sequence). This CDR3 contains 14 residues. DNA for the CDR3: TGTGCCAGCAGTTTAGACAGCTTTGGAAACACCATATATTTT. This translates into CASSLDSFGNTIYF.

The gene calls are TRBV28 and TRBJ1-1; a possible D gene is TRBD1 (5 bases). V was clipped by 3 bases and J by 0 bases, with 11 bases between them. Germline assignment: CDR1 MDHEN and CDR2 SYDVKM. This CDR3 is built from 15 residues. CDR3 sequence (DNA): TGTGCCAGCAGTTTGTACCGGGGGATGAACACTGAAGCTTTCTTT. Residues: CASSLYRGMNTEAFF.

This chain joins TRBV3-1 (or the pseudogene TRBV3-2) and TRBJ2-1; maybe TRBD1 (6 bases). The CDR3 is made up of 16 amino acids. V lost 4 bases and J lost 4, with 17 bases in between. Germline V gene sequence: CDR1 LGHDT, CDR2 YNNKEL (reference sequence). CDR3 nucleotide sequence: TGTGCCAGCAGCCCTACGGGACAAGACCTTTACAATGAGCAGTTCTTC. It translates to CASSPTGQDLYNEQFF.

The chain is built from TRBV19 and TRBJ1-1; a possible D gene is TRBD1 (6 bases). V lost 7 bases to trimming and J lost 1 base, with 13 bases between them. This CDR3 contains 14 residues. Germline assignment: CDR1 LNHDA and CDR2 SQIVND (reference sequence). The CDR3 coding sequence is TGTGCCAGTACCACAGGGAGGGGGAACACTGAAGCTTTCTTT. It yields the protein CASTTGRGNTEAFF.

This clone occurred a few times. The chain employs TRBV28 and TRBJ1-2; no definite D call. The V and J ends lost 4 bases and 4 bases respectively, with 16 bases between them. The CDR3 covers 15 residues. CDR1 is MDHEN and CDR2 is SYDVKM in the germline V gene. The CDR3 protein is CASSSLTRPGYGYTF. The CDR3 DNA follows: TGTGCCAGCAGTTCTTTGACCAGACCGGGCTATGGCTACACCTTC.

This clone has only a few counts. This chain links TRBV10-3 with TRBJ1-1; a possible D gene is TRBD1 (5 bases). The V gene lost 3 bases and the J gene lost 10 bases, with 18 bases spanning the gap. The CDR3 sequence is 14 residues long. Germline CDR1 ENHRY, CDR2 SYGVKD. CDR3 nucleotides: TGTGCCATCAGTGACCCGAGTAGGGGTCGGGTAGCTTTCTTT. Encoded protein: CAISDPSRGRVAFF.

V and J are TRBV6-5 and TRBJ1-5, with 10 bases fitting TRBD1. The germline gives CDR1 MNHEY, CDR2 SVGAGI. The CDR3 length is 15 residues. V was clipped by 2 bases and J by 3 bases; unmatched bases: 1. The CDR3, as DNA: TGTGCCAGCAGTTACGGGACAGGGGTCAATCAGCCCCAGCATTTT. Protein: CASSYGTGVNQPQHF.

The chain is built from TRBV6-5 and TRBJ2-5, with D perhaps TRBD1 (5 bases). Germline loops: CDR1 MNHEY, CDR2 SVGAGI. Trimming removed 7 bases at V and 0 bases at J, with 9 bases between. The CDR3 is 13 residues long. The chain's CDR3 is CASNRQYQETQYF. The CDR3 DNA reads TGTGCCAGCAACCGACAGTACCAAGAGACCCAGTACTTC.

CDR3 bases: TGTGCCAGCAGCTTCCTACTAGCGGGAGGGCGGGATACGCAGTATTTT. Encoded protein: CASSFLLAGGRDTQYF. This chain joins TRBV7-2 and TRBJ2-3; 13 bases agree with TRBD2. The CDR3 sequence is 16 residues long. Unmatched junction bases numbered 6, after V lost 3 bases and J lost 6 bases. Germline CDR1 reads SGHTA; CDR2 reads FQGNSA.